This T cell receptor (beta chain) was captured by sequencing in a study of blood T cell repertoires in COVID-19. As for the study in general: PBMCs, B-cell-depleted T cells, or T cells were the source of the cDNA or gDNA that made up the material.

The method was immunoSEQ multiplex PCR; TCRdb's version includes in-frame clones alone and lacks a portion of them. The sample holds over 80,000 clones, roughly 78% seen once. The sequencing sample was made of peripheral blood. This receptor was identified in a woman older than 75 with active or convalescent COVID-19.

The CDR3: CATSDRDRGERVADTQYF. The CDR3 DNA follows: TGTGCCACCAGTGATCGGGACAGGGGGGAACGGGTCGCAGATACGCAGTATTTT. The rearrangement uses TRBV24-1 and TRBJ2-3, with 11 nucleotides matching TRBD1. Trimming at V came to 3 bases and at J to 4 bases, leaving 11 bases not matched to a gene. This CDR3 has 18 residues. Germline CDR1 and CDR2: KGHDR and SFDVKD.